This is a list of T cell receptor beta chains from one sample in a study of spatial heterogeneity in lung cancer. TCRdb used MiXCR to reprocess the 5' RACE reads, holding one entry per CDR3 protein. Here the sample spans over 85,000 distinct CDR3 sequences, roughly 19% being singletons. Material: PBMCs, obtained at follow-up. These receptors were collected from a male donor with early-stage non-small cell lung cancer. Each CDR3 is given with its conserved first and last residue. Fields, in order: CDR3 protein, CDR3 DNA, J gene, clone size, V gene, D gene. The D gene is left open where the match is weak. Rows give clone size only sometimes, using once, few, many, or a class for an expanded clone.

CDR3: CASSTTAGGGETQYF
DNA: TGTGCCAGCAGCACCACGGCGGGGGGAGGAGAGACCCAGTACTTC
J: TRBJ2-5
size: few
V: TRBV7-2
D: TRBD2

CDR3: CASSPPKASGRLDTQYF
DNA: TGTGCCAGCTCACCACCTAAGGCTAGCGGGAGGTTGGATACGCAGTATTTT
J: TRBJ2-3
size: few
V: TRBV18
D: TRBD2

CDR3: CASSYLSRSEQYF
DNA: TGTGCCAGCAGTTACCTGTCTAGGAGTGAGCAGTACTTC
J: TRBJ2-7
size: many
V: TRBV6-5
D: .

CDR3: CAISESIGAPNYGYTF
DNA: TGTGCCATCAGTGAGTCGATTGGGGCGCCTAACTATGGCTACACCTTC
J: TRBJ1-2
size: .
V: TRBV10-3
D: .

CDR3: CATSDFGGNTEAFF
DNA: TGTGCCACCAGTGATTTTGGGGGGAACACTGAAGCTTTCTTT
J: TRBJ1-1
size: few
V: TRBV24-1
D: .

CDR3: CASSTLDTEATF
DNA: TGTGCCAGCTCAACCCTTGACACGGAGGCTACCTTC
J: TRBJ1-2
size: .
V: TRBV18
D: .

CDR3: CASSFRGTEAFF
DNA: TGCGCCAGCAGCTTTAGGGGAACTGAAGCTTTCTTT
J: TRBJ1-1
size: few
V: TRBV5-1
D: .

CDR3: CASSLGSRMKAFF
DNA: TGCGCCAGCAGCTTAGGCAGCCGTATGAAAGCTTTCTTT
J: TRBJ1-1
size: few
V: TRBV5-1
D: .

CDR3: CASSIPGQYYGYTF
DNA: TGTGCCAGCAGTATCCCGGGCCAATACTATGGCTACACCTTC
J: TRBJ1-2
size: many
V: TRBV28
D: .

CDR3: CSVNQRGLGETQYF
DNA: TGCAGCGTAAACCAGAGGGGGCTAGGAGAGACCCAGTACTTC
J: TRBJ2-5
size: few
V: TRBV29-1
D: TRBD1

CDR3: CSVVARDSSEAFF
DNA: TGCAGCGTTGTAGCCAGGGACAGCAGTGAAGCTTTCTTT
J: TRBJ1-1
size: .
V: TRBV29-1
D: TRBD1

CDR3: CASPSDSYNEQFF
DNA: TGTGCCAGCCCTAGCGACTCCTACAATGAGCAGTTCTTC
J: TRBJ2-1
size: many
V: TRBV2
D: .